The clone carrying this TCR beta chain was observed a few times. The sample comes from a study of T cells in Graves' hyperthyroidism and ophthalmopathy. Study context: Before treatment of any kind, peripheral blood was taken at initial diagnosis.

Amplification yielded TCR beta CDR3 regions, with RNA transcripts as the source. The TCR CDR3 was amplified in a first-round RT-PCR using the HTBI primer set. TCRdb processed the multiplex PCR reads anew with MiXCR; each CDR3 protein has one entry. The table shows about 480,000 distinct CDR3 sequences, with under 25% occurring only once. The study excluded patients with uncontrolled infection, other autoimmune disease, pregnancy or lactation. CDR1 is SGHTA and CDR2 is FQGTGA in the germline V gene. V lost 7 bases and J lost 4; bases outside the gene matches: 5. The CDR3 contains 13 residues. V usage is TRBV7-3 and J usage is TRBJ2-7; TRBD1 agrees at 9 bases. The source is a woman in her sixties or seventies with Graves' ophthalmopathy. Sequenced input: blood. The CDR3 sequence: CASNPGQGYEQYF. The CDR3, as DNA: TGTGCCAGCAACCCGGGACAGGGTTACGAGCAGTACTTC. Full variable domain (remainder filled in from reference TRBV7-3 and TRBJ2-7): GAGVSQTPSNKVTEKGKYVELRCDPISGHTALYWYRQSLGQGPEFLIYFQGTGAADDSGLPNDRFFAVRPEGSVSTLKIQRTERGDSAVYLCASNPGQGYEQYFGPGTRLTVT.